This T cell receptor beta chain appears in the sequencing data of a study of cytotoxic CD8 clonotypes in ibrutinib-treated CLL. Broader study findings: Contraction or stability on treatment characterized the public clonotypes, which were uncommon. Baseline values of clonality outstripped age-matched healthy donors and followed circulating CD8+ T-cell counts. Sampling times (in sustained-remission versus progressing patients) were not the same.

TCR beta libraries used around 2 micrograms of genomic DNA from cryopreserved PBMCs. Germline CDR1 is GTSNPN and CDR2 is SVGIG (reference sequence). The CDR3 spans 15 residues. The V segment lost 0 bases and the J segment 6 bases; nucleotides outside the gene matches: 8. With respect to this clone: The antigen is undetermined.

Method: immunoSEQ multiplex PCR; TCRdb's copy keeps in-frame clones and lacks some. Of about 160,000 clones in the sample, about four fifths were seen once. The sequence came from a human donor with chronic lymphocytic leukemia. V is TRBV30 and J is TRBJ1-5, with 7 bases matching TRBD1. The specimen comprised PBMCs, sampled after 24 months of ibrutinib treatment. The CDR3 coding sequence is TGTGCCTGGAGTGTGGGCCAGGGGGTGGGTCAGCCCCAGCATTTT. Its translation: CAWSVGQGVGQPQHF.